These 13 T cell receptor beta chains share one sample of origin, sequenced in a study of blood T cell repertoires in COVID-19. TCRdb's table, derived via immunoSEQ multiplex PCR, lists solely in-frame clones and lacks some. The sample records tens of thousands of clones, less than 85% being singletons. The source material was peripheral blood. The receptors come from a woman in her sixties or seventies with acute or convalescent COVID-19.

The chain recombines TRBV10-3 with TRBJ2-3, with no clear D. Germline CDR1 reads ENHRY; CDR2 reads SYGVKD. There are 13 residues in the CDR3. V was trimmed by 10 bases and J by 0 bases, leaving 11 bases between them. The CDR3 spells CATSPRSTDTQYF. CDR3 in DNA: TGTGCCACCAGCCCCAGGAGCACAGATACGCAGTATTTT.

About this clone itself: Other nucleotide sequences in the sample specify the same CDR3. The V call is TRBV19, the J call TRBJ2-2, with a tentative D call TRBD1 (5 bases). Trimming cost V 6 bases and J 1 base, with 6 bases left between them. Germline assignment: CDR1 LNHDA and CDR2 SQIVND (reference sequence). The CDR3 extends over 13 amino acids. This CDR3 is CASRTGNTGELFF. Here the CDR3 DNA reads TGTGCCAGTAGAACAGGGAACACCGGGGAGCTGTTTTTT.

This clone has just one count. V gene TRBV28 combines with J gene TRBJ1-3; a possible D gene is TRBD1 (5 bases). Per germline, CDR1 MDHEN and CDR2 SYDVKM. V lost 3 bases to trimming and J lost 1 base, with 10 bases between them. The length of the CDR3 is 15 residues. The DNA for the CDR3 is TGTGCCAGCAGTTTGGCAGGGTCTTCTGGAAACACCATATATTTT. It codes for CASSLAGSSGNTIYF.

The gene calls are TRBV27 and TRBJ1-2, with D possibly TRBD1 on 6 matching bases. The germline V and J ends were trimmed by 4 bases and 4 bases, with 16 bases remaining between them. Germline values: CDR1 MNHEY, CDR2 SMNVEV (reference sequence). The CDR3 is made up of 15 amino acids. CDR3 sequence (DNA): TGTGCCAGCAGTTCCCTTCTGACAGGCCTCTATGGCTACACCTTC. Translating it yields CASSSLLTGLYGYTF.

The V and J genes are TRBV5-6 and TRBJ2-5; 11 bases align to TRBD2. This CDR3 contains 15 residues. CDR1 is SGHDT, CDR2 YYEEEE, per germline. The ends lost 0 bases at V and 7 bases at J; junction bases unmatched: 5. Here the CDR3 DNA reads TGTGCCAGCAGCTTGGGACTAGCGGGACTCTGGACCCAGTACTTC. Protein sequence: CASSLGLAGLWTQYF.

This chain joins TRBV10-3 and TRBJ2-7; tentatively, D is TRBD2 (5 bases). V lost 2 bases to trimming and J lost 3 bases, with 8 bases between them. The CDR3 consists of 13 residues. In germline, CDR1 is ENHRY, CDR2 SYGVKD. CDR3 sequence: CAISERADYEQYF. CDR3 DNA: TGTGCCATCAGTGAGAGAGCGGACTACGAGCAGTACTTC.

The chain employs TRBV30 and TRBJ2-5; D perhaps matches TRBD2 (7 bases). Trimming took off 4 bases at V and 3 bases at J, with 15 bases between the two ends. The CDR3 totals 14 residues. Germline V gene lookup returns CDR1 GTSNPN and CDR2 SVGIG (reference sequence). CDR3: CAWIGGGLKETQYF. CDR3 nucleotides: TGTGCCTGGATTGGGGGGGGCCTCAAAGAGACCCAGTACTTC. Looking up the rest from reference TRBV30 and TRBJ2-5 gives the full variable domain: SQTIHQWPATLVQPVGSPLSLECTVEGTSNPNLYWYRQAAGRGLQLLFYSVGIGQISSEVPQNLSASRPQDRQFILSSKKLLLSDSGFYLCAWIGGGLKETQYFGPGTRLLVL.

The genes are TRBV3-1 (or the pseudogene TRBV3-2) and TRBJ2-3, with 13 bases aligning to TRBD2. Germline values: CDR1 LGHDT, CDR2 YNNKEL (reference sequence). Unmatched junction bases numbered 3, after V lost 5 bases and J lost 4 bases. The CDR3 contains 15 residues. CDR3 coding DNA: TGTGCCAGCAGCAGGACTAGCGGGGGATCAGATACGCAGTATTTT. This encodes CASSRTSGGSDTQYF.

This chain links TRBV7-2 with TRBJ2-7, with TRBD2 matching over 7 bases. The ends lost 1 base at V and 2 bases at J; junction bases unmatched: 11. Looked up from germline, CDR1 is SGHTA and CDR2 is FQGNSA. The CDR3 consists of 17 residues. The DNA for the CDR3 is TGTGCCAGCAGCTTAGTCGGAGCGGGGTACCAACCCTACGAGCAGTACTTC. Protein sequence: CASSLVGAGYQPYEQYF.

The CDR3 region is CASSPRPFNEKLFF. DNA for the CDR3: TGTGCCAGCAGTCCTAGGCCTTTTAATGAAAAACTGTTTTTT. The chain carries TRBV27 and TRBJ1-4; D uncertain. The CDR3 has 14 amino acids. The germline V gene encodes CDR1 MNHEY and CDR2 SMNVEV (reference sequence). V was pared by 5 bases and J by 4 bases, with 11 bases between.

The chain is built from TRBV29-1 and TRBJ2-5, with 9 bases lining up with TRBD1. The V segment lost 0 bases and the J segment 5 bases; nucleotides outside the gene matches: 13. Germline V CDR1 and CDR2: SQVTM, ANQGSEA. This CDR3 has 17 residues. The CDR3 coding sequence is TGCAGCGTTGAAGATTTCAACCACAGGGGGCAGGGGGAGACCCAGTACTTC. This codes for CSVEDFNHRGQGETQYF.

J is TRBJ2-5 and V is TRBV9, with D maybe TRBD1 (5 bases). Trimming shortened V by 4 bases and J by 2 bases, and 12 bases separated the two germline ends. This CDR3 contains 14 residues. The germline CDR1 and CDR2 sequences are SGDLS and YYNGEE. Here the CDR3 reads CASSPLRDQETQYF. In nucleotides, the CDR3 is TGTGCCAGCAGCCCACTCAGGGATCAAGAGACCCAGTACTTC.

This chain uses TRBV23-1 with TRBJ2-2, with 7 bases aligning to TRBD1. TRBV23-1 is flagged as an ORF with uncertain function. This CDR3 is built from 15 residues. The V gene end was trimmed by 2 bases and the J gene end by 1 base; junction bases not matched to a gene: 1. Here the CDR3 DNA reads TGCGCCAGCAGTCAACGGACAGGGAACACCGGGGAGCTGTTTTTT. It codes for CASSQRTGNTGELFF.